A selection of T cell receptor beta chains follows, all from one sample in a study of cytomegalovirus exposure and HLA in healthy donors. Repertoires were generated with immunoSEQ multiplex PCR, while TCRdb's copy carries only in-frame clones and drops some. Among some 130,000 clones listed, about 9.2% were seen once. Material for sequencing was PBMCs. All receptors derive from a woman aged 35 to 49 in good health and CMV-seropositive. CDR3s include the opening cysteine and the closing phenylalanine or tryptophan. The order of the fields is CDR3 length, J gene, clone size, D gene, V gene, CDR3 protein, CDR3 DNA. A D gene is named only where the DNA matches it firmly. Size tells how often a clone was seen (once, few, many) or the class of an expanded clone, and some rows leave it out.

CDR3 length: 12
J gene: TRBJ1-2
clone size: .
D gene: .
V gene: TRBV6-1
CDR3 protein: CASREQSHGYTF
CDR3 DNA: TGTGCCAGCAGGGAGCAGAGCCATGGCTACACCTTC

CDR3 length: 16
J gene: TRBJ2-1
clone size: .
D gene: .
V gene: TRBV11-2
CDR3 protein: CASSLVLGPSYNEQFF
CDR3 DNA: TGTGCCAGCAGCTTAGTCTTGGGCCCATCCTACAATGAGCAGTTCTTC

CDR3 length: 15
J gene: TRBJ1-5
clone size: few
D gene: .
V gene: TRBV6-6
CDR3 protein: CASTYGHGGDQPQHF
CDR3 DNA: TGTGCCAGCACCTACGGACACGGAGGGGATCAGCCCCAGCATTTT

CDR3 length: 14
J gene: TRBJ1-1
clone size: .
D gene: .
V gene: TRBV21-1
CDR3 protein: CASSPSAGNTEAFF
CDR3 DNA: TGTGCCAGCAGCCCTTCGGCAGGGAACACTGAAGCTTTCTTT

CDR3 length: 17
J gene: TRBJ2-3
clone size: few
D gene: .
V gene: TRBV9
CDR3 protein: CASSVPTGPPSTDTQYF
CDR3 DNA: TGTGCCAGCAGCGTCCCAACAGGGCCGCCTAGCACAGATACGCAGTATTTT

CDR3 length: 14
J gene: TRBJ1-2
clone size: few
D gene: .
V gene: TRBV18
CDR3 protein: CASSLRTGSDGYTF
CDR3 DNA: TGTGCCAGCTCACTTCGGACGGGGTCTGATGGCTACACCTTC

CDR3 length: 15
J gene: TRBJ2-3
clone size: few
D gene: .
V gene: TRBV10-3
CDR3 protein: CAITPTGASTDTQYF
CDR3 DNA: TGTGCCATCACCCCCACAGGTGCTAGCACAGATACGCAGTATTTT

CDR3 length: 17
J gene: TRBJ1-2
clone size: .
D gene: .
V gene: TRBV21-1
CDR3 protein: CASSTWRRGAGSYGYTF
CDR3 DNA: TGTGCCAGCAGCACCTGGCGTCGGGGGGCGGGGTCCTATGGCTACACCTTC

CDR3 length: 20
J gene: TRBJ2-1
clone size: .
D gene: TRBD2
V gene: TRBV19
CDR3 protein: CASSTLSQRGGLSSYNEQFF
CDR3 DNA: TGTGCCAGTAGTACCCTGTCGCAGCGGGGGGGTCTTAGCTCCTACAATGAGCAGTTCTTC

CDR3 length: 14
J gene: TRBJ2-5
clone size: .
D gene: TRBD1
V gene: TRBV5-6
CDR3 protein: CASSQQGSQETQYF
CDR3 DNA: TGTGCCAGCAGTCAACAGGGGAGTCAAGAGACCCAGTACTTC

CDR3 length: 18
J gene: TRBJ2-2
clone size: few
D gene: .
V gene: TRBV2
CDR3 protein: CASEARPTEYSNTGELFF
CDR3 DNA: TGTGCCAGCGAAGCTAGACCGACAGAATATTCGAACACCGGGGAGCTGTTTTTT

CDR3 length: 15
J gene: TRBJ2-7
clone size: .
D gene: TRBD1
V gene: TRBV7-2
CDR3 protein: CASSPRTGTSYEQYF
CDR3 DNA: TGTGCCAGCAGCCCCCGGACAGGGACGTCCTACGAGCAGTACTTC